A single sample is the source of the 13 T cell receptor beta chains below, sequenced in a study of blood T cell repertoires in COVID-19. Assay used: immunoSEQ multiplex PCR; TCRdb lists only in-frame clones, some missing. The repertoire has more than 10,000 clones, about 88% of them found once; the top ten carry approximately 2.5%. Sequences were obtained from peripheral blood. The receptors stem from a human donor in a cohort sampled during active COVID-19.

The chain is built from TRBV6-1 and TRBJ1-2; D gene unclear. Germline V gives CDR1 MNHNS, CDR2 SASEGT. Trimming removed 2 bases at V and 4 bases at J, with 8 bases between. This CDR3 contains 13 residues. The CDR3 loop is CASSENGLYGYTF. CDR3 in DNA: TGTGCCAGCAGTGAAAATGGACTCTATGGCTACACCTTC.

The CDR3 region is CATNLAGASGDTQYF. The DNA for the CDR3 is TGTGCCACTAATCTAGCGGGGGCGTCCGGGGATACGCAGTATTTT. The chain uses TRBV2 and TRBJ2-3, with 10 bases that match TRBD2. CDR3 length: 15 residues. With 10 bases clipped from V and 6 bases from J, the junction kept 13 bases outside the gene matches. Germline values: CDR1 SNHLY, CDR2 FYNNEI.

Here the CDR3 reads CAARDSMNTEAFF. In DNA, the CDR3 is TGTGCCGCCCGGGACAGCATGAACACTGAAGCTTTCTTT. The chain recombines TRBV10-3 with TRBJ1-1, with 7 bases aligning to TRBD1. Germline V gene sequence: CDR1 ENHRY, CDR2 SYGVKD. Unmatched junction bases numbered 6, after V lost 11 bases and J lost 0 bases. CDR3 length equals 13 residues.

V gene TRBV11-3 combines with J gene TRBJ1-6, with D tentatively TRBD1 (5 bases). V was trimmed by 6 bases and J by 16 bases, leaving 13 bases between them. Germline lookup yields CDR1 SGHNT and CDR2 YENEEA. This CDR3 is 11 amino acids long. CDR3 in DNA: TGTGCCAGCAGTACCGTGGGGCAGCTCCACTTT. Translation gives CASSTVGQLHF.

The chain links TRBV7-8 to TRBJ1-3; the match to TRBD1 covers 8 bases. V gave up 5 bases and J gave up 0 bases; unmatched junction bases: 3. This CDR3 has 15 amino acids. Looked up from germline, CDR1 is SGHVS and CDR2 is FQNEAQ. CDR3 nucleotides: TGTGCCAGCAGCCCCGGGACAGGCTCTGGAAACACCATATATTTT. This gives the protein CASSPGTGSGNTIYF.

This chain uses TRBV24-1 with TRBJ2-2; 8 bases line up with TRBD1. This CDR3 spans 16 amino acids. Per the germline V gene, CDR1 is KGHDR and CDR2 is SFDVKD. V gave up 1 base and J gave up 5 bases; unmatched junction bases: 5. The DNA for the CDR3 is TGTGCCACCAGTGATTTTGGCGACAGGGGAACCGGGGAGCTGTTTTTT. Amino acids: CATSDFGDRGTGELFF.

This clone was counted a few times. The chain links TRBV5-4 to TRBJ1-5; unclear D gene. Germline CDR1 is SGHNT and CDR2 is YYREEE (reference sequence). Between the trimmed V and J ends, which lost 0 bases and 1 base, there was a span of 11 bases. The CDR3 consists of 16 residues. The CDR3 is CASSLGPGESNQPQHF. Here the CDR3 DNA reads TGTGCCAGCAGCTTGGGTCCTGGGGAGAGCAATCAGCCCCAGCATTTT. Combining the CDR3 with reference TRBV5-4 and TRBJ1-5 gives the whole variable domain ETGVTQSPTHLIKTRGQQVTLRCSSQSGHNTVSWYQQALGQGPQFIFQYYREEENGRGNFPPRFSGLQFPNYSSELNVNALELDDSALYLCASSLGPGESNQPQHFGDGTRLSIL.

The V call is TRBV27, the J call TRBJ1-2; possible D gene TRBD1, 6 bases. V lost 7 bases, J lost 4 bases, and 19 bases lay in between. From germline, CDR1 is MNHEY and CDR2 SMNVEV (reference sequence). CDR3 length equals 15 residues. The CDR3 region has the DNA TGTGCCAGCACCCCCAGGGGCAGGGAAGGCTATGGCTACACCTTC. Translating it yields CASTPRGREGYGYTF.

The chain recombines TRBV12-5 with TRBJ2-1; 8 nucleotides match TRBD2. The CDR3 extends over 12 amino acids. With V trimmed by 8 bases and J by 9 bases, 6 bases remained unmatched. CDR1 and CDR2 (germline): LGHNT, FRNRAP. DNA of the CDR3: TGTGCTAGTATCGATGCGGGGGGTGAGCAGTTCTTC. It codes for CASIDAGGEQFF.

The chain recombines TRBV2 with TRBJ1-5, with D perhaps matching TRBD1 (6 bases). CDR1 and CDR2 from the germline V gene are SNHLY and FYNNEI. The CDR3 has 14 amino acids. The germline V and J ends were trimmed by 4 bases and 7 bases, with 14 bases remaining between them. The CDR3 sequence: CASSATGNGQPQHF. The CDR3, as DNA: TGTGCCAGCAGTGCTACAGGGAATGGGCAGCCCCAGCATTTT.

The rearrangement links TRBV1 to TRBJ2-7; the DNA was not compared with TRBD1, the D call given in the table. TRBV1 counts as a pseudogene. The CDR3 is 12 amino acids. The CDR3 sequence is CTSSDRAYEQYF. CDR3 coding DNA: TGCACCAGCAGCGACAGGGCCTACGAGCAGTACTTC.

The chain recombines TRBV15 with TRBJ1-2; D is possibly TRBD1 (5 bases). Per the germline V gene, CDR1 is LNHNV and CDR2 is YYDKDF (reference sequence). The V and J ends lost 1 base and 6 bases respectively, with 15 bases between them. The CDR3 consists of 15 residues. Here the CDR3 DNA reads TGTGCCACCAGCAGAGCCGCCTCGGGGGGAAATGGCTACACCTTC. Residues: CATSRAASGGNGYTF.

The chain recombines TRBV12-3 or TRBV12-4 with TRBJ2-2; 10 bases are a match to TRBD1. This CDR3 is 13 amino acids long. J was trimmed by 7 bases and V by 6 bases; bases with no gene match: 2. The CDR3 reads CASRTGGIGELFF. DNA of the CDR3: TGTGCCAGCAGGACAGGGGGCATCGGGGAGCTGTTTTTT.